This entry lists 15 T cell receptor beta chains sequenced from one sample in a study of cytomegalovirus exposure and HLA in healthy donors. The PCR made use of 60 Vbeta and 13 Jbeta primers. Sequencing was performed with immunoSEQ multiplex PCR; in TCRdb, only in-frame clones are kept and a portion is missing. The repertoire holds 220,000 or so clones, with under 80% as singletons. The material sequenced was PBMCs. Receptor source: a woman under 40 in good health and CMV-seronegative.

In its sample, this clone was seen once. The V and J genes are TRBV4-2 and TRBJ1-2; D gene unclear. The CDR3 extends over 12 amino acids. Germline V gives CDR1 LGHNA, CDR2 YNFKEQ. V lost 0 bases and J 8 bases, leaving 7 bases between the germline ends. Here the CDR3 reads CASSQETGGYTF. In DNA, the CDR3 is TGTGCCAGCAGCCAAGAAACCGGGGGCTACACCTTC.

The chain is built from TRBV11-2 and TRBJ2-7, with TRBD2 identical over 10 bases. This CDR3 has 16 residues. V lost 5 bases and J lost 2; bases outside the gene matches: 9. Germline V CDR1 and CDR2: SGHAT, FQNNGV. CDR3 amino acids: CASSARLAGVTYEQYF. The CDR3 DNA is TGTGCCAGCAGCGCTCGACTAGCGGGCGTCACCTACGAGCAGTACTTC.

The genes are TRBV7-3 and TRBJ1-1; possibly TRBD1 for D (5 bases). Per the germline V gene, CDR1 is SGHTA and CDR2 is FQGTGA. The CDR3 is 15 amino acids. Trimming removed 0 bases at V and 5 bases at J, with 13 bases between. This chain's CDR3 is CASSLTGGVGTEAFF. Here the CDR3 DNA reads TGTGCCAGCAGCTTAACGGGAGGGGTTGGAACTGAAGCTTTCTTT.

The rearrangement uses TRBV6-1 and TRBJ1-2; D not certain. The germline CDR1 and CDR2 sequences are MNHNS and SASEGT. The CDR3 runs to 12 residues. Trimming removed 6 bases at V and 1 base at J, with 6 bases between. The CDR3 DNA reads TGTGCCAGCAGCAGTTTTAACTATGGCTACACCTTC. Amino acids: CASSSFNYGYTF.

The gene calls are TRBV30 and TRBJ2-1, with a possible D match to TRBD1 (7 bases). The CDR3 contains 13 residues. Per the germline V gene, CDR1 is GTSNPN and CDR2 is SVGIG (reference sequence). Trimming pared 8 bases from V and 5 bases from J, leaving 16 bases between. In nucleotides, the CDR3 is TGTGCCGGGGCCCAGGGGGGTAACAATGAGCAGTTCTTC. Amino acid sequence: CAGAQGGNNEQFF.

J is TRBJ1-2 and V is TRBV6-5; D perhaps matches TRBD1 (5 bases). The germline CDR1 and CDR2 sequences are MNHEY and SVGAGI. V was shortened by 4 bases and J by 5 bases, with 11 bases between the two germline ends. This CDR3 spans 13 amino acids. CDR3 nucleotides: TGTGCCAGCAGTTCTAAGGGGAGGTATGGCTACACCTTC. Protein product: CASSSKGRYGYTF.

Worth noting for this clone: At the DNA level, this CDR3 is encoded by other sequences in the same sample as well. This chain uses TRBV7-2 with TRBJ1-2; D is possibly TRBD1 (5 bases). The CDR3 runs to 12 residues. Looked up from germline, CDR1 is SGHTA and CDR2 is FQGNSA. V lost 3 bases to trimming and J lost 8 bases, with 10 bases between them. The CDR3 sequence is CASSLQGLGYTF. CDR3 nucleotide sequence: TGTGCCAGCAGCTTGCAGGGATTGGGCTACACCTTC.

The chain carries TRBV19 and TRBJ1-1; 11 positions agree with TRBD1. This CDR3 region has 15 residues. Trimming removed 4 bases from V and 5 bases from J; junction bases left unmatched: 6. Germline V gene data show CDR1 as LNHDA and CDR2 as SQIVND (reference sequence). CDR3 loop: CASSSGTGGFTEAFF. As DNA, the CDR3 is TGTGCCAGTAGTAGCGGGACAGGGGGTTTTACTGAAGCTTTCTTT.

J is TRBJ2-1 and V is TRBV27; 12 bases line up with TRBD2. Looked up from germline, CDR1 is MNHEY and CDR2 is SMNVEV (reference sequence). The CDR3 has 15 amino acids. With 6 bases clipped from V and 4 bases from J, the junction kept 4 bases outside the gene matches. The DNA of the CDR3 is TGTGCCAGCAGATCTCTAGCGGGAGGGTACAATGAGCAGTTCTTC. It encodes CASRSLAGGYNEQFF.

A few counts support this clone. The rearrangement joins TRBV5-1 to TRBJ2-2; 7 bases agree with TRBD1. The CDR3 is 15 amino acids. V was clipped by 2 bases and J by 2 bases; unmatched bases: 3. Germline-derived CDR1 and CDR2 are SGHRS and YFSETQ. CDR3 nucleotide sequence: TGCGCCAGCAGCTTACAGGGGTCTAACACCGGGGAGCTGTTTTTT. Translating gives CASSLQGSNTGELFF.

This clone is a singleton in its sample. The rearrangement uses TRBV29-1 and TRBJ2-5; possible D gene TRBD2, 5 bases. This CDR3 contains 14 residues. Germline V lookup: CDR1 SQVTM, CDR2 ANQGSEA. V lost 7 bases, J lost 5 bases, and 20 bases lay in between. CDR3 sequence: CSAGRITPGETQYF. CDR3 nucleotides: TGCAGCGCGGGCCGGATCACCCCGGGGGAGACCCAGTACTTC.

The chain is built from TRBV27 and TRBJ1-1, with D perhaps TRBD1 (6 bases). The length of the CDR3 is 13 residues. Between the trimmed V and J ends, which lost 3 bases and 10 bases, there was a span of 15 bases. The germline gives CDR1 MNHEY, CDR2 SMNVEV (reference sequence). The CDR3 region has the DNA TGTGCCAGCAGTTTGTCCGCGGGGGCTGGAGCTTTCTTT. It translates to CASSLSAGAGAFF.

The chain uses TRBV6-5 and TRBJ2-1, with D perhaps TRBD2 (5 bases). V was cut by 7 bases and J by 4 bases, with 17 bases left in between. Germline CDR1 is MNHEY and CDR2 is SVGAGI. CDR3 length equals 15 residues. This CDR3 is CASIPDSSGYNEQFF. CDR3 sequence (DNA): TGTGCCAGCATACCAGACTCATCGGGATACAATGAGCAGTTCTTC.

The V call is TRBV2, the J call TRBJ1-5, with 8 positions matching TRBD1. Germline loops: CDR1 SNHLY, CDR2 FYNNEI. V dropped 4 bases and J dropped 7; count of bases not matched to a gene: 6. This CDR3 spans 14 amino acids. This CDR3 is CASSGSDRVQPQHF. The CDR3 region has the DNA TGTGCCAGCAGTGGCTCGGACAGGGTACAGCCCCAGCATTTT.

The chain carries TRBV7-2 and TRBJ1-1; no firm D call. V was trimmed by 1 base and J by 4 bases, leaving 13 bases between them. This CDR3 has 15 residues. In germline, CDR1 is SGHTA, CDR2 FQGNSA. CDR3 in amino acids: CASSLGSLLGTEAFF. The CDR3 DNA is TGTGCCAGCAGCTTAGGGAGTTTATTGGGCACTGAAGCTTTCTTT.